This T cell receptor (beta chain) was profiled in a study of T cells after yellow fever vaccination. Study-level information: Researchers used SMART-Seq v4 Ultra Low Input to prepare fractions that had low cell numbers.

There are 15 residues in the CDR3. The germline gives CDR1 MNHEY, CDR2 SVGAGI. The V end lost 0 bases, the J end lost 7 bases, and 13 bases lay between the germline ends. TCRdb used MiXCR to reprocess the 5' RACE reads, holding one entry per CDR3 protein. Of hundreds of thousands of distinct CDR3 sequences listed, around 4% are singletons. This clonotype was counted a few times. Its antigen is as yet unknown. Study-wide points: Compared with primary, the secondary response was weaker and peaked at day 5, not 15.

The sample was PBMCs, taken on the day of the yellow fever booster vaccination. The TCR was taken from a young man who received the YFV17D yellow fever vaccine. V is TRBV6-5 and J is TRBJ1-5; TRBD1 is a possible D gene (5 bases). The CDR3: CASSYSGAGDQPQHF. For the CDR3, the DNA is TGTGCCAGCAGTTACTCGGGTGCGGGGGACCAGCCCCAGCATTTT.